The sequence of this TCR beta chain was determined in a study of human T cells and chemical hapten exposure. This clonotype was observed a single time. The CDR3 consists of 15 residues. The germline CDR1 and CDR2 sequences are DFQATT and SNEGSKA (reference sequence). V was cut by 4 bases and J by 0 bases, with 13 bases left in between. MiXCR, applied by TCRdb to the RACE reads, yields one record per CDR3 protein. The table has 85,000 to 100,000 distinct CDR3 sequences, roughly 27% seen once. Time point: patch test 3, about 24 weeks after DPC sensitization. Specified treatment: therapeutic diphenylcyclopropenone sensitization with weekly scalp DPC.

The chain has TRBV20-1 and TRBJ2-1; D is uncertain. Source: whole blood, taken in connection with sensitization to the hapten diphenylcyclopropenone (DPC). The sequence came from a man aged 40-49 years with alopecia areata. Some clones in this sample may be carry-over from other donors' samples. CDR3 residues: CSATKTQHSYNEQFF. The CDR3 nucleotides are TGCAGTGCTACCAAGACTCAGCACTCCTACAATGAGCAGTTCTTC.